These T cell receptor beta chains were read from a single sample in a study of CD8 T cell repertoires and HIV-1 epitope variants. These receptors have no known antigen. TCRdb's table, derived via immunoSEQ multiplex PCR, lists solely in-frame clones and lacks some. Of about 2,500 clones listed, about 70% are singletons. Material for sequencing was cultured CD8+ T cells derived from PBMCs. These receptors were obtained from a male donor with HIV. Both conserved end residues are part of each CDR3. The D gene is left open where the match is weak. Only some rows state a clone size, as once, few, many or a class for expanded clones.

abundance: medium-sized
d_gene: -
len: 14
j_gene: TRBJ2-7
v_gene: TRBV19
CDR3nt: TGTGCCAGTAGTACCCTAGCGACAGAATACGAGCAGTACTTC
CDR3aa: CASSTLATEYEQYF

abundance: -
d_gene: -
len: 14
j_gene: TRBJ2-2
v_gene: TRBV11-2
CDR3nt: TGTGCCAGCAGCGTAACAGCGAACACCGGGGAGCTGTTTTTT
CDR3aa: CASSVTANTGELFF

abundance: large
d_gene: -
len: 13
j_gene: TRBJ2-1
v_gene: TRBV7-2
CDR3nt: TGTGCCAGCAGCTTAGACGGTGCCAGTGAGCAGTTCTTC
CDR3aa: CASSLDGASEQFF

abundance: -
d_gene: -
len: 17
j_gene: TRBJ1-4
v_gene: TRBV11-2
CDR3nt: TGTGCCAGCAGCTTAGGCGGACACCGGCCAACTAATGAAAAACTGTTTTTT
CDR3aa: CASSLGGHRPTNEKLFF

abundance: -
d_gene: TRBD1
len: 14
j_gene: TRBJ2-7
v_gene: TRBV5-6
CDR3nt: TGTGCCAGCAGCGTAACAGGGGGCGCGGGGGAGCAGTACTTC
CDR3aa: CASSVTGGAGEQYF

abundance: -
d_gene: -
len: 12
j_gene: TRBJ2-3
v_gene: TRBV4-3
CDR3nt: TGCGCCAGCAGCCAAGACACAGATACGCAGTATTTT
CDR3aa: CASSQDTDTQYF

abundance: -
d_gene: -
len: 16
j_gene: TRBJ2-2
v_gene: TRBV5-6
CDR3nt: TGTGCCAGCAGCTTGGATTTGAAACGATACACCGGGGAGCTGTTTTTT
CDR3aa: CASSLDLKRYTGELFF

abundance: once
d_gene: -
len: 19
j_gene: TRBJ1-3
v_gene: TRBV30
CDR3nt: TGTGCCTGGATGACACCGAACCTAGTAAATTCCCCGTCTGGAAACACCATATATTTT
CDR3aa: CAWMTPNLVNSPSGNTIYF

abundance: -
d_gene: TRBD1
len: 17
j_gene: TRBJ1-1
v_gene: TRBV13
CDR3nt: TGTGCCAGCAGCTTTTGGACAGGGGGCGAGGTGAACACTGAAGCTTTCTTT
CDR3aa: CASSFWTGGEVNTEAFF

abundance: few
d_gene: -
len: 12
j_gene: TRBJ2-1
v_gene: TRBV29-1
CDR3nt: TGCAGCGTAGAAGGGGATGGGACTGAGCAGTTCTTC
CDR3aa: CSVEGDGTEQFF

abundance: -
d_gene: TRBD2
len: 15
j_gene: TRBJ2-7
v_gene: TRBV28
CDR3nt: TGTGCCAGCAGTTTACCGACTAGCGGGATAGACGAGCAGTACTTC
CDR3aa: CASSLPTSGIDEQYF

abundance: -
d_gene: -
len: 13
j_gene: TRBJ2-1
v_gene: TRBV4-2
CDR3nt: TGTGCCAGCAGCCAAGGCAGGGGCGATGAGCAGTTCTTC
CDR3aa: CASSQGRGDEQFF

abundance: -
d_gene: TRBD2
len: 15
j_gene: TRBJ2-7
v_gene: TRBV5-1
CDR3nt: TGCGCCAGCAGCTTGAACGGGGGGAGCTCCTACGAGCAGTACTTC
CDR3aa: CASSLNGGSSYEQYF

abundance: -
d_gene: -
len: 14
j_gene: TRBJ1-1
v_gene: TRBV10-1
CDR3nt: TGCGCCAGCAGTGACGGCAGCTTGAACACTGAAGCTTTCTTT
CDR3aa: CASSDGSLNTEAFF

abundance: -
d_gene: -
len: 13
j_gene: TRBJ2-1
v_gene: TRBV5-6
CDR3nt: TGTGCCAGCAGCCCAGGGACTGCCAATGAGCAGTTCTTC
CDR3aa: CASSPGTANEQFF

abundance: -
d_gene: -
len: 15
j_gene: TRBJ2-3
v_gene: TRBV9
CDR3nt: TGTGCCAGCAGCGTAGAGTGGGGGGGCACAGATACGCAGTATTTT
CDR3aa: CASSVEWGGTDTQYF

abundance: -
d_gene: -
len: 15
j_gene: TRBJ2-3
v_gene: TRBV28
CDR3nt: TGTGCCAGCAGACGCGGGACTTACTACACAGATACGCAGTATTTT
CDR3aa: CASRRGTYYTDTQYF

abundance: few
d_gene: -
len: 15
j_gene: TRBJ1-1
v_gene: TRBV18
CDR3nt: TGTGCCAGCTCACCACCGGCAGGTGGGAACACTGAAGCTTTCTTT
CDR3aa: CASSPPAGGNTEAFF

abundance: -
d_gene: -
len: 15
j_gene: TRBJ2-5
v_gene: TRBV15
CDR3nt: TGTGCCACCAGCGACGGTGAAGAGGGGATAGAGACCCAGTACTTC
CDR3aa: CATSDGEEGIETQYF

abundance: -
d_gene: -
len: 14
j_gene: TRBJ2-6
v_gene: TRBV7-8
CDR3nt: TGTGCCAGCAGCTTAAGCCCAGGGGCCAACGTCCTGACTTTC
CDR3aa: CASSLSPGANVLTF

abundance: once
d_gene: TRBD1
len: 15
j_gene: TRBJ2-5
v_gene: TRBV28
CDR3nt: TGTGCCAGCAGTTTATGGGGGGACAGGGAAGAGACCCAGTACTTC
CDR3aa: CASSLWGDREETQYF

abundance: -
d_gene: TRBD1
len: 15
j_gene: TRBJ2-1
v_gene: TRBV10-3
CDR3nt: TGTGCCATCAGTGATGAGGGGGCTTCCTACAATGAGCAGTTCTTC
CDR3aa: CAISDEGASYNEQFF

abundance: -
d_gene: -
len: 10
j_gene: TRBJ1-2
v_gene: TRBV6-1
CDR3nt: TGTGCCAGCACCTTCTATGGCTACACCTTC
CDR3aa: CASTFYGYTF

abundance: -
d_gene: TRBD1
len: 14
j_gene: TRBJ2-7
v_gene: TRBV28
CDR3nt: TGTGCCAGCAGGCCTGGACAGGGGTCCCACGAGCAGTACTTC
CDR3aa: CASRPGQGSHEQYF

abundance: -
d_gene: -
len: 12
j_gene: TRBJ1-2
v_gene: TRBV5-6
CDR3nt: TGTGCCAGCAGCGCGGGTACTTATGGCTACACCTTC
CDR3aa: CASSAGTYGYTF

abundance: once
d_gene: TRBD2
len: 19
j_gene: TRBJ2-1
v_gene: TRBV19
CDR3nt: TGTGCCAGTAGTATCACACCCCAATGGGGGGAGGGATCCTACAATGAGCAGTTCTTC
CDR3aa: CASSITPQWGEGSYNEQFF

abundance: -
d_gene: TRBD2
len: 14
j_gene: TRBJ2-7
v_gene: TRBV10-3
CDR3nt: TGTGCCATCAGTGGGGGACTAGCCGCCTACGAGCAGTACTTC
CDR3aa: CAISGGLAAYEQYF

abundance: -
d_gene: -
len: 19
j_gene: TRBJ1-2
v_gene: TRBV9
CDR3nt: TGTGCCAGCAGCGTAGCGGGAGAACTGAGGCTAGATCCTAACTATGGCTACACCTTC
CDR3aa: CASSVAGELRLDPNYGYTF

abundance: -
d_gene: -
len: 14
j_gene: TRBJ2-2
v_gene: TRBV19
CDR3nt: TGTGCCAGTTCCCCGGATATGGGCACCGGGGAGCTGTTTTTT
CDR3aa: CASSPDMGTGELFF

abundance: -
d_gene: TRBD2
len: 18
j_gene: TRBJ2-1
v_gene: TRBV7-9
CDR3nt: TGTGCCAGCAGCTCTAAGGCTTTAGCGGGAGGGCCCATCTATGAGCAGTTCTTC
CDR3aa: CASSSKALAGGPIYEQFF

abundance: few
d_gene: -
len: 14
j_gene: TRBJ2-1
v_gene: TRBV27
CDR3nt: TGTGCCAGCAGTTTAGGGGACTCGTACAATGAGCAGTTCTTC
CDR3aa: CASSLGDSYNEQFF

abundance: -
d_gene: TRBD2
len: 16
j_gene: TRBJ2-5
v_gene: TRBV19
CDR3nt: TGTGCCAGTAGTACAGCTGCTAGCGGGAGGACAGAGACCCAGTACTTC
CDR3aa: CASSTAASGRTETQYF

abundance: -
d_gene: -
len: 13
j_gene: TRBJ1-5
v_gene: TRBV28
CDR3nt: TGTGCCAGCAGTTTAGTGGATCTTAGGGCCCAGCATTTT
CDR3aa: CASSLVDLRAQHF

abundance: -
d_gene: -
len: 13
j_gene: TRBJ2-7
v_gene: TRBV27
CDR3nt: TGTGCCAGCAGTTTCACGGCGGCCTACGAGCAGTACTTC
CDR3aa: CASSFTAAYEQYF

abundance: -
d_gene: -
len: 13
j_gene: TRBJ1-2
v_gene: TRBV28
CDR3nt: TGTGCCAGCAGTTTGGGACTTAACTATGGCTACACCTTC
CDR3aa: CASSLGLNYGYTF

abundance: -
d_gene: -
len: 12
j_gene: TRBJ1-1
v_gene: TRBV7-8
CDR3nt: TGTGCCAGCAGCCCTCAGGTGACTGAAGCTTTCTTT
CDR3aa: CASSPQVTEAFF

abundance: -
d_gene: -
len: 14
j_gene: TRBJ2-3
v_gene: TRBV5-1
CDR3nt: TGCGCCAGCTCCACTGGGGCCCTCACAGATACGCAGTATTTT
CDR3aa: CASSTGALTDTQYF

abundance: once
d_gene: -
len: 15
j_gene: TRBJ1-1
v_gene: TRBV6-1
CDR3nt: TGTGCCAGCAGTGATGCCCCGGGGGTGAACACTGAAGCTTTCTTT
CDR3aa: CASSDAPGVNTEAFF

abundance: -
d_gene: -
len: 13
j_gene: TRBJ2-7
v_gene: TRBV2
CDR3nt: TGTGCCAGCAGTGGGGTGAACCCCTACGAGCAGTACTTC
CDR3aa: CASSGVNPYEQYF

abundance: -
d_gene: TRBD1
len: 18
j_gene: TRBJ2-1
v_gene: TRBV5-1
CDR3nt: TGCGCCAGCAGCTTGACAGGGGGCGAAAAAACATCCTACAATGAGCAGTTCTTC
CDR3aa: CASSLTGGEKTSYNEQFF

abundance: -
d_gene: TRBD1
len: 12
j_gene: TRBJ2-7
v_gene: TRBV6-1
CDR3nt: TGTGCCAGCAGCGGGACAGGCTACGAGCAGTACTTC
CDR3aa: CASSGTGYEQYF

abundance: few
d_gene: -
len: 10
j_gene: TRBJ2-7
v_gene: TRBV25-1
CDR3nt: TGTGCCAGCAGTGCCTACGAGCAGTACTTC
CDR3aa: CASSAYEQYF